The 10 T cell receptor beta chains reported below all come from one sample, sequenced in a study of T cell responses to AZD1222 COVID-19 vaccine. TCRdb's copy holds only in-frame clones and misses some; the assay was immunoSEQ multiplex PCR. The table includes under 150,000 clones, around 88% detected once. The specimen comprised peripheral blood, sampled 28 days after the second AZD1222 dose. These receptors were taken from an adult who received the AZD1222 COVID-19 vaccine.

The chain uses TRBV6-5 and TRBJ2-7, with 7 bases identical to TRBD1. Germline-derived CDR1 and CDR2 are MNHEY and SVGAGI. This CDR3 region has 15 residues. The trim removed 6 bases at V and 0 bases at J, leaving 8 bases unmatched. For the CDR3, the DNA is TGTGCCAGCAGCCTCGACAGGGAAAGCTCCTACGAGCAGTACTTC. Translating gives CASSLDRESSYEQYF.

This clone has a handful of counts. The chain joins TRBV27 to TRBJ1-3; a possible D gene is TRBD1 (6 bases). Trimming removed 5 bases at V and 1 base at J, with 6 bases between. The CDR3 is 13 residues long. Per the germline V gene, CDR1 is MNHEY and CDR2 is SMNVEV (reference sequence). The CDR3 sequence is CASSQGSGNTIYF. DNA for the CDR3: TGTGCCAGCAGTCAGGGGTCTGGAAACACCATATATTTT.

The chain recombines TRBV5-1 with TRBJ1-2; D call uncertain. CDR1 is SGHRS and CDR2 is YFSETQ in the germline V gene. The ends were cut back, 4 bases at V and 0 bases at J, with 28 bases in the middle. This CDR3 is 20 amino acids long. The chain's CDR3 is CASSTGSATQFSNPNYGYTF. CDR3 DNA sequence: TGCGCCAGCAGCACTGGATCCGCGACACAATTCTCGAACCCTAACTATGGCTACACCTTC.

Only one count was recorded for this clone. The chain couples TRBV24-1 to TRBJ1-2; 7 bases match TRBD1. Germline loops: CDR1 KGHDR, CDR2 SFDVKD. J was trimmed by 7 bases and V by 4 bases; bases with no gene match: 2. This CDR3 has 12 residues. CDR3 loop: CATSDGTAGYTF. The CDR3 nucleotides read TGTGCCACCAGTGACGGGACAGCTGGCTACACCTTC.

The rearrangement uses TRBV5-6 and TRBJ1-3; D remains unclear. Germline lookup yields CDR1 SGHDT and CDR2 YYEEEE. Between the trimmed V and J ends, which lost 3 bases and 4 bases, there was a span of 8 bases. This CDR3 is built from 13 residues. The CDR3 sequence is CASSSLTGNTIYF. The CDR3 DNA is TGTGCCAGCAGCTCGCTGACGGGAAACACCATATATTTT.

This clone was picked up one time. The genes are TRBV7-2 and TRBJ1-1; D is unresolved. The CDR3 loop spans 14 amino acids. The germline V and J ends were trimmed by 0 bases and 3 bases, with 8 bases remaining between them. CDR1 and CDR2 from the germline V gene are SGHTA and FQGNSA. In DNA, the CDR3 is TGTGCCAGCAGCTTAGCAGCCCATGACACTGAAGCTTTCTTT. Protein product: CASSLAAHDTEAFF.

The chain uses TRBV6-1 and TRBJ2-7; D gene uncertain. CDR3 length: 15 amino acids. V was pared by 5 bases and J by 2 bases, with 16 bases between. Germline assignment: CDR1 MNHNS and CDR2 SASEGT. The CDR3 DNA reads TGTGCCAGCAGTCAAGGGCAGGTCGGGCCCTACGAGCAGTACTTC. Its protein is CASSQGQVGPYEQYF.

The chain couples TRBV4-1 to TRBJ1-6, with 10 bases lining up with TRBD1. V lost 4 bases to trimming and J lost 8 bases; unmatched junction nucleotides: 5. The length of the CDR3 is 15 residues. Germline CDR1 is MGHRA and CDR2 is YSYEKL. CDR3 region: CASSPGQGYYSPLHF. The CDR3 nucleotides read TGCGCCAGCAGCCCGGGACAGGGGTATTATTCACCCCTCCACTTT.

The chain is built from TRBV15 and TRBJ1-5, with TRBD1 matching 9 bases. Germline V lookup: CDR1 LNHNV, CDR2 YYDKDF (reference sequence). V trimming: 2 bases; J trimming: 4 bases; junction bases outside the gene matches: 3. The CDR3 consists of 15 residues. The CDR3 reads CATSRTGTGNQPQHF. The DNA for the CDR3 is TGTGCCACCAGCAGAACCGGGACAGGGAATCAGCCCCAGCATTTT.

The CDR3, as DNA: TGTGCCAGCAGGCCGGGACTCCCGCAAGAGACCCAGTACTTC. Translation: CASRPGLPQETQYF. The rearrangement uses TRBV7-9 and TRBJ2-5, with D possibly matching TRBD2 (6 bases). Per germline, CDR1 SEHNR and CDR2 FQNEAQ (reference sequence). Trimming shortened V by 6 bases and J by 2 bases, and 13 bases separated the two germline ends. CDR3 length: 14 residues.